The sequence of this TCR beta chain was determined in a study of shared clonotypes between healthy human individuals. The CDR3 has 13 amino acids. Germline V gene sequence: CDR1 MNHEY, CDR2 SVGAGI. Concerning this clone itself: Germline and junction disagree at one end, which may indicate a read error.

The data were produced by immunoSEQ multiplex PCR, yet TCRdb's version contains in-frame clones alone and is incomplete. The profile shows some 680,000 clones, more than 70% of them singletons. Sequenced: memory CD4+ T cells sorted from blood. Subset denoted: CD45RA-negative fraction. The source of this sequence is a woman under 40 in good health. This chain links TRBV6-5 with TRBJ1-2, with D maybe TRBD1 (5 bases). CDR3 sequence (DNA): TGTGCCAGCAGGTACTCAGGGTCCTATGGCTACACCTTC. Translating gives CASRYSGSYGYTF.